This TCR beta chain was found in a study of blood T cell repertoires in COVID-19. Overall study context: Some COVID-19 samples were acute and others convalescent; all came from the United States, Italy and Spain. Nucleic acid was either cDNA or gDNA, and it came from T cells, B-cell-depleted T cells, or PBMCs.

In the original workflow: Nucleated cell counts were estimated from reference gene primer amplification. Using immunoSEQ multiplex PCR, the repertoire was profiled, and TCRdb retains in-frame clones only, with some absent. The DNA was the basis for D and trimming; V, J and clone size are from that table. The sample comprises 140,000 to 150,000 clones, roughly 82% of which are singletons, and roughly 15% rests with the top ten. The germline CDR1 and CDR2 sequences are SGHDN and FVKESK. V was cut by 2 bases and J by 1 base, with 17 bases left in between. This CDR3 region has 17 residues. The clonotype comes from a human donor with acute or convalescent COVID-19. The donor label of this sample is uncertain. The J gene is TRBJ1-1, the V gene TRBV14; D unresolved. The sample consisted of peripheral blood. CDR3 DNA sequence: TGTGCCAGCAGCCAAAGGTGGCAGGTTGGTCGGAACACTGAAGCTTTCTTT. It encodes CASSQRWQVGRNTEAFF.